This T cell receptor (beta chain) was found in a study of T cells in Graves' hyperthyroidism and ophthalmopathy. Study in general: Peripheral blood was obtained at initial diagnosis, preceding any treatment. Whole-study findings and limits: Blood also carried most thyroid clonotypes expanded above 0.001.

Amplified TCR beta CDR3 regions derived from RNA transcripts. HTBI primers were employed in a first-round RT-PCR of the TCR CDR3. TCRdb re-called the multiplex PCR reads with MiXCR, one entry per CDR3 protein. Of approximately 630,000 distinct CDR3 sequences in the sample, about 17% were seen once. Regarding this clonotype: Its specificity is not known.

V lost 0 bases, J lost 6 bases, and 2 bases stayed unmatched. Looked up from germline, CDR1 is LGHNA and CDR2 is YSLEER. This CDR3 is built from 14 residues. The clonotype comes from a woman younger than 45 with Graves' hyperthyroidism. The chain uses TRBV4-3 and TRBJ1-2; TRBD1 matches at 9 bases. Sequences were obtained from blood. For the CDR3, the DNA is TGCGCCAGCAGCCAAGATCGACAGGGGGATGGCTACACCTTC. Translated, it gives CASSQDRQGDGYTF.